This TCR beta chain appears in the sequencing data of a study of T cells expressing NK-cell markers. Across the whole study: HCMV seropositivity marked most of the eight sequenced donors; one was seronegative.

Comment on this clonotype: Its antigen is not known.

This CDR3 has 15 residues. In germline, CDR1 is SGHTA, CDR2 FQGNSA. Making the TCR beta cDNA relied on 5'RACE template switching with UMIs. TCRdb reworked the 5' RACE reads into one entry per CDR3 protein, no DNA. The repertoire table contains a few hundred thousand distinct CDR3 sequences. Findings and caveats of the study: Roughly six donors showed dominant NKG2C+ clonotypes comprising roughly 1.0-7.0% of their CD8+ T cells.

This receptor was identified in a man between 18 and 35 years old in good health. The chain combines TRBV7-2 with TRBJ1-5; the D call from TCRdb, TRBD1, cannot be confirmed without DNA. Sequenced input: blood T cells: a sorted CD56 or NKG2C T cell subset, CD4+ or CD8+ T cells, or bulk PBMC T cells (not recorded which). The CDR3: CASSLAWSGDQPQHF.